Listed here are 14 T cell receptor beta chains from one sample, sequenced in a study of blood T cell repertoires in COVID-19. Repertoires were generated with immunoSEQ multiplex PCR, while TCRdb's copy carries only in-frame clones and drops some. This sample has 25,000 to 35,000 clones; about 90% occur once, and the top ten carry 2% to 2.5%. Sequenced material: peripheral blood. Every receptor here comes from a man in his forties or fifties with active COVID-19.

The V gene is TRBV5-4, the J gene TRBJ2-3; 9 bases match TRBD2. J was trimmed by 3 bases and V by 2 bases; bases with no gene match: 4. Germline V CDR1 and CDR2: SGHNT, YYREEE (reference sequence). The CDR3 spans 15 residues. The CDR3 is CASSFGLAGTDTQYF. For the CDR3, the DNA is TGTGCCAGCAGCTTTGGCCTAGCGGGGACAGATACGCAGTATTTT. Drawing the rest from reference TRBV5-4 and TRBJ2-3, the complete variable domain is ETGVTQSPTHLIKTRGQQVTLRCSSQSGHNTVSWYQQALGQGPQFIFQYYREEENGRGNFPPRFSGLQFPNYSSELNVNALELDDSALYLCASSFGLAGTDTQYFGPGTRLTVL.

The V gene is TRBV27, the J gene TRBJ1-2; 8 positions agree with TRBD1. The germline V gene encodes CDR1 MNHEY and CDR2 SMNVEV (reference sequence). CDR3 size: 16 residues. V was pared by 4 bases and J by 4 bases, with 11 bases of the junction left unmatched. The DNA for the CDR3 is TGTGCCAGCAGTTCCCCTCGGACAGGGAGGCCCTATGGCTACACCTTC. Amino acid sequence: CASSSPRTGRPYGYTF.

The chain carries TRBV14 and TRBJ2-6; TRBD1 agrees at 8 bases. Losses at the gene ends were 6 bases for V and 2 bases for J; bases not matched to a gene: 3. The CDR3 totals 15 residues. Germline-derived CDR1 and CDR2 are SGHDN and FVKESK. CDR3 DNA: TGTGCCAGCAGTCCACAGGGGGCTGGGGCCAACGTCCTGACTTTC. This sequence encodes CASSPQGAGANVLTF.

The chain's CDR3 is CASSLGEDEFF. In nucleotides, the CDR3 is TGTGCCAGCAGTTTAGGGGAGGACGAGTTCTTC. This sequence joins TRBV12-3 or TRBV12-4 and TRBJ2-1; D perhaps matches TRBD2 (6 bases). This CDR3 is 11 amino acids long. V was cut by 1 base and J by 14 bases, with 9 bases left in between.

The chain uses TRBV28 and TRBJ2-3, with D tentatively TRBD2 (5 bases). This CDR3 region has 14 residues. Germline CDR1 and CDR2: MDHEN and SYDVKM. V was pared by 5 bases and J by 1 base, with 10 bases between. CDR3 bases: TGTGCCAGCAGTAACGTCGGGGGCACAGATACGCAGTATTTT. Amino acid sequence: CASSNVGGTDTQYF.

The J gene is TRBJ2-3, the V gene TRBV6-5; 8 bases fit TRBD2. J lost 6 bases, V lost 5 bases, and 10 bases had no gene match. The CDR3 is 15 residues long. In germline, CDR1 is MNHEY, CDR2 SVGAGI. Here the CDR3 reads CASSPRRGGGDTQYF. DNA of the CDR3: TGTGCCAGCAGTCCCCGCCGGGGGGGCGGGGATACGCAGTATTTT.

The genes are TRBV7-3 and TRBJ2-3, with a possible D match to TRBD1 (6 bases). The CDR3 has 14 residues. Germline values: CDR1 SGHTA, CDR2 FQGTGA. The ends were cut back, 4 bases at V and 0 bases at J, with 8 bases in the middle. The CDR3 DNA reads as TGTGCCAGCAGCTCAGGGGTGAGCACAGATACGCAGTATTTT. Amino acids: CASSSGVSTDTQYF.

CDR3 region: CASSSPGQGRNTIYF. The CDR3 DNA sequence: TGTGCCAGCAGTTCACCGGGACAGGGGCGAAACACCATATATTTT. The V call is TRBV7-9, the J call TRBJ1-3; TRBD1 aligns across 10 bases. The CDR3 is made up of 15 amino acids. The germline CDR1 and CDR2 sequences are SEHNR and FQNEAQ (reference sequence). V was clipped by 6 bases and J by 5 bases; unmatched bases: 7.

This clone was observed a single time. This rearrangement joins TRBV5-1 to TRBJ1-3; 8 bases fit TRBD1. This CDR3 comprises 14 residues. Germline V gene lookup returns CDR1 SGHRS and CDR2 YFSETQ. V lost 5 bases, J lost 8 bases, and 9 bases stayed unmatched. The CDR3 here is CASSYQGASDTIYF. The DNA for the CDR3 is TGCGCCAGCAGTTATCAGGGGGCTTCGGACACCATATATTTT.

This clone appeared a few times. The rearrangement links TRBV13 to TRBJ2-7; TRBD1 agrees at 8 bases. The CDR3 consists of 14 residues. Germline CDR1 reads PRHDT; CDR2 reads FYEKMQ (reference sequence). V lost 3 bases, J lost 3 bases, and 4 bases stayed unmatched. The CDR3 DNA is TGTGCCAGCAGCTTCGGCAGGGGGCGCTACGAGCAGTACTTC. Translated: CASSFGRGRYEQYF. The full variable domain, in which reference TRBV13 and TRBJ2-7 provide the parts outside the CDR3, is AAGVIQSPRHLIKEKRETATLKCYPIPRHDTVYWYQQGPGQDPQFLISFYEKMQSDKGSIPDRFSAQQFSDYHSELNMSSLELGDSALYFCASSFGRGRYEQYFGPGTRLTVT.

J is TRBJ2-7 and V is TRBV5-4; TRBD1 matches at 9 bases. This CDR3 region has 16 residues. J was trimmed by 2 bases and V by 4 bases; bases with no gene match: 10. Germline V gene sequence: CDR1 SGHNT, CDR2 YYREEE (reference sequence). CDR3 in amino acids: CASSLPPGQGTYEQYF. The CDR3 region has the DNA TGTGCCAGCAGCCTCCCTCCGGGACAGGGCACCTACGAGCAGTACTTC. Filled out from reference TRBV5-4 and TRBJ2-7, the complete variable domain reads ETGVTQSPTHLIKTRGQQVTLRCSSQSGHNTVSWYQQALGQGPQFIFQYYREEENGRGNFPPRFSGLQFPNYSSELNVNALELDDSALYLCASSLPPGQGTYEQYFGPGTRLTVT.

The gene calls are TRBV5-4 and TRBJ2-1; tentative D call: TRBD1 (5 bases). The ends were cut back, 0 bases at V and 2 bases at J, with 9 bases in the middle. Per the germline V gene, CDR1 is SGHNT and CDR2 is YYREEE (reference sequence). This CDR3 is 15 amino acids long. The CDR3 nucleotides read TGTGCCAGCAGCTTGGCTTGGGGCACCTACAATGAGCAGTTCTTC. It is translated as CASSLAWGTYNEQFF.

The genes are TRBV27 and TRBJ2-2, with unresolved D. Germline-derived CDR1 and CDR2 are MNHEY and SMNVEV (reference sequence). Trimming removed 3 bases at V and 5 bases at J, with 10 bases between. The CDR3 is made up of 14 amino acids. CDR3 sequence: CASSFRLATGELFF. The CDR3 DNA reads TGTGCCAGCAGTTTCCGGTTAGCTACCGGGGAGCTGTTTTTT.

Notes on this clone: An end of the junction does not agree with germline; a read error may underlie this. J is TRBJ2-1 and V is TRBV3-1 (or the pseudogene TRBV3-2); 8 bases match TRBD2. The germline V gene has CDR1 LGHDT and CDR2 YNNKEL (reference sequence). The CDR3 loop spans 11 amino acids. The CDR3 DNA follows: TGTGCCAGCAGCCAAGGCCGGGGGGGCGTCTTC. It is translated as CASSQGRGGVF.